Following are 17 T cell receptor beta chains from one sample sequenced in a study of T cell changes during pregnancy in multiple sclerosis (dated by TCRdb to the late 2010s). Library creation used the immunoSEQ multiplex PCR assay. In TCRdb, the immuneACCESS table is reduced to in-frame sequences with V and J assigned. These tables do not hold every clone; where another copy was compared, an unresolved V gene accounts for under half, and the others remain unexplained. Counted in this sample were about 89,000 clones; about 90% of them appeared once. The ten most abundant clones make up about 2% of the sample. The sequenced sample was peripheral blood, obtained after pregnancy. All receptors come from a female donor in good health, enrolled as a control in a pregnancy study.

The V call is TRBV5-4, the J call TRBJ1-1; 8 bases are shared with TRBD1. This CDR3 contains 15 residues. Germline V gene data show CDR1 as SGHNT and CDR2 as YYREEE (reference sequence). J lost 5 bases, V lost 5 bases, and 11 bases had no gene match. The CDR3 region has the DNA TGTGCCAGCAGTCAGGCTCAGGGGGCCAGGACTGAAGCTTTCTTT. It specifies CASSQAQGARTEAFF.

V is TRBV10-3 and J is TRBJ2-1, with TRBD2 identical over 14 bases. Losses at the gene ends were 8 bases for V and 9 bases for J; bases not matched to a gene: 9. CDR3 length: 15 amino acids. The germline CDR1 and CDR2 sequences are ENHRY and SYGVKD. CDR3 sequence: CAISKGLAGAVEQFF. CDR3 coding DNA: TGTGCCATCTCCAAGGGACTAGCGGGAGCGGTTGAGCAGTTCTTC.

This chain links TRBV5-6 with TRBJ1-5; 7 bases are shared with TRBD1. Trimming removed 2 bases from V and 7 bases from J; junction bases left unmatched: 3. Looked up from germline, CDR1 is SGHDT and CDR2 is YYEEEE. CDR3 length equals 13 residues. This chain's CDR3 is CASSFDRVQPQHF. As DNA, the CDR3 is TGTGCCAGCAGCTTTGACAGGGTACAGCCCCAGCATTTT.

In its sample, this clone was seen a few times. V and J are TRBV6-6 and TRBJ1-1, with TRBD1 as a possible D gene (5 bases). CDR3 length: 13 amino acids. Trimming left V 5 bases short and J 5 bases short, with 12 bases between. Germline loops: CDR1 MNHNY, CDR2 SVGAGI (reference sequence). The CDR3 DNA follows: TGTGCCAGCAGTACTGTCTCAGGGACTGAAGCTTTCTTT. Its translation is CASSTVSGTEAFF.

The J gene is TRBJ1-5, the V gene TRBV28, with a tentative D call TRBD1 (5 bases). The CDR3 is made up of 13 amino acids. V was shortened by 7 bases and J by 4 bases, with 11 bases between the two germline ends. CDR1 MDHEN and CDR2 SYDVKM come from the germline V gene. The CDR3 protein is CASKAGINQPQHF. DNA for the CDR3: TGTGCCAGCAAGGCAGGGATAAATCAGCCCCAGCATTTT.

The V call is TRBV6-1, the J call TRBJ2-3; the D is unclear. Germline values: CDR1 MNHNS, CDR2 SASEGT. V was cut by 2 bases and J by 0 bases, with 3 bases left in between. The CDR3 is 13 residues long. CDR3: CASSELSTDTQYF. CDR3 DNA sequence: TGTGCCAGCAGTGAATTAAGCACAGATACGCAGTATTTT.

The table lists this clone with a count of one. The rearrangement joins TRBV21-1 to TRBJ2-7; the table assigns TRBD1, which was not confirmed against the DNA. TRBV21-1 has pseudogene status. This CDR3 spans 20 amino acids. In nucleotides, the CDR3 is TGTGCCAGCAGCATATTTTGTCCGGGACAGGGTGGATTTAAGCGAAGCGAGCAGTACTTC. Protein: CASSIFCPGQGGFKRSEQYF.

The chain uses TRBV2 and TRBJ2-3; the D gene is possibly TRBD1 (5 bases). The CDR3 is 16 amino acids. V was cut by 5 bases and J by 4 bases, with 19 bases left in between. Germline V gene sequence: CDR1 SNHLY, CDR2 FYNNEI. The CDR3 DNA sequence: TGTGCCAGCAGTCTCCCGGCCACAGGATCAGCAGATACGCAGTATTTT. Encoded protein: CASSLPATGSADTQYF.

The genes are TRBV30 and TRBJ2-5, with 10 bases matching TRBD1. The CDR3 is made up of 14 amino acids. Germline CDR1 GTSNPN, CDR2 SVGIG (reference sequence). V shed 4 bases and J 5 bases; nucleotides not matched to a gene: 7. CDR3 region: CAWNFGGQGETQYF. The CDR3 DNA follows: TGTGCCTGGAATTTCGGGGGACAGGGGGAGACCCAGTACTTC.

The chain uses TRBV2 and TRBJ1-5, with D perhaps TRBD1 (5 bases). The CDR3 runs 15 residues. V lost 7 bases, J lost 0 bases, and 13 bases lay in between. CDR1 SNHLY and CDR2 FYNNEI come from the germline V gene. In DNA, the CDR3 is TGTGCCAGCAATCGTTGGAGGGGTAGCAATCAGCCCCAGCATTTT. Translating gives CASNRWRGSNQPQHF.

This chain links TRBV5-4 with TRBJ1-2, with D hard to call. In germline, CDR1 is SGHNT, CDR2 YYREEE (reference sequence). CDR3 length equals 12 residues. Trimming left V 2 bases short and J 6 bases short, with 8 bases between. CDR3 nucleotide sequence: TGTGCCAGCAGCTTCCCTAATGATGGCTACACCTTC. This codes for CASSFPNDGYTF.

The rearrangement uses TRBV6-5 and TRBJ1-1; D not certain. Germline-derived CDR1 and CDR2 are MNHEY and SVGAGI. Trimming shortened V by 0 bases and J by 0 bases, and 5 bases separated the two germline ends. This CDR3 contains 14 residues. The CDR3: CASSYSTVNTEAFF. CDR3 DNA sequence: TGTGCCAGCAGTTACTCAACAGTGAACACTGAAGCTTTCTTT.

The rearrangement uses TRBV6-5 and TRBJ1-2; 7 bases match TRBD1. The germline V gene encodes CDR1 MNHEY and CDR2 SVGAGI. The length of the CDR3 is 16 residues. The ends lost 0 bases at V and 0 bases at J; junction bases unmatched: 4. The CDR3 region has the DNA TGTGCCAGCAGTTACTCGATTCAGGGGGCTAACTATGGCTACACCTTC. Its protein is CASSYSIQGANYGYTF.

The rearrangement uses TRBV10-3 and TRBJ1-5, with 8 bases matching TRBD1. Germline CDR1 ENHRY, CDR2 SYGVKD. V shed 4 bases, J shed 6 bases, and the junction held 8 bases outside the gene matches. The CDR3 spans 15 residues. The CDR3 DNA reads TGTGCCATCAGTGCTGGACAGGGACGAAGTCAGCCCCAGCATTTT. Amino acid sequence: CAISAGQGRSQPQHF.

This clone was seen more than once but under ten times. The V and J genes are TRBV30 and TRBJ1-1, with D perhaps TRBD1 (5 bases). The length of the CDR3 is 13 residues. The V gene's germline CDR1 is GTSNPN and CDR2 SVGIG (reference sequence). The ends were cut back, 5 bases at V and 0 bases at J, with 10 bases in the middle. CDR3 DNA: TGTGCCTGGTGGGGCAGCATGAACACTGAAGCTTTCTTT. It yields the protein CAWWGSMNTEAFF.

The chain uses TRBV30 and TRBJ2-7; D might be TRBD1 (6 bases). Germline assignment: CDR1 GTSNPN and CDR2 SVGIG (reference sequence). The CDR3 is made up of 15 amino acids. V dropped 0 bases and J dropped 5 bases, with 17 bases sitting between them. CDR3 sequence: CAWSVSGTTLHEQYF. The CDR3 DNA is TGTGCCTGGAGTGTAAGTGGGACAACTCTCCACGAGCAGTACTTC.

The V and J genes are TRBV2 and TRBJ1-1; D gene unclear. The CDR3 spans 13 residues. The V end was cut by 6 bases, the J end by 0 bases, with 8 bases between. CDR1 and CDR2 from the germline V gene are SNHLY and FYNNEI. CDR3 sequence: CASSLFVNTEAFF. CDR3 sequence (DNA): TGTGCCAGCAGCCTATTCGTGAACACTGAAGCTTTCTTT. Using reference TRBV2 and TRBJ1-1 for the parts outside the CDR3, the full variable domain is EPEVTQTPSHQVTQMGQEVILRCVPISNHLYFYWYRQILGQKVEFLVSFYNNEISEKSEIFDDQFSVERPDGSNFTLKIRSTKLEDSAMYFCASSLFVNTEAFFGQGTRLTVV.